The T cell receptor beta chain under discussion was sequenced for a study of T-cell reconstitution after alpha-beta-depleted transplantation in children. Unique molecular identifiers were used to barcode this TCRbeta library. TCRdb reanalysed the PCR reads using MiXCR and keeps one entry per CDR3 protein. The repertoire holds more than 550,000 distinct CDR3 sequences, roughly a tenth seen once, with about 4% in the top ten. Trimming at V came to 5 bases and at J to 9 bases, leaving 13 bases not matched to a gene. The germline gives CDR1 SGHAT, CDR2 FQNNGV. The CDR3 runs to 15 residues. Sequencing was performed on PBMCs from the stem cell graft donor, taken from the stem cell graft. The clonotype comes from a human donor who donated a stem cell graft to a child with acute myeloid leukemia. The gene calls are TRBV11-2 and TRBJ2-3, with 8 nucleotides matching TRBD2. CDR3 sequence: CASSPSVAGGRTQYF. Written as DNA, the CDR3 is TGTGCCAGCAGCCCGAGCGTGGCGGGGGGCAGGACGCAGTATTTT. Looking up the rest from reference TRBV11-2 and TRBJ2-3 gives the full variable domain: EAGVAQSPRYKIIEKRQSVAFWCNPISGHATLYWYQQILGQGPKLLIQFQNNGVVDDSQLPKDRFSAERLKGVDSTLKIQPAKLEDSAVYLCASSPSVAGGRTQYFGPGTRLTVL.